This T cell receptor (beta chain) was recorded in a study of cytomegalovirus exposure and HLA in healthy donors. Across the whole study: Some 180 million T cells yielded around 120 million unique TCR beta sequences in earlier analysis. General study results and limits: Both high specificity and high sensitivity reportedly marked the classifier's diagnosis of cytomegalovirus status. Researchers left out some V segments, among them TRBV6-2 and TRBV6-3, as indistinguishable.

The PCR had 60 Vbeta and 13 Jbeta primers. Only in-frame clones appear in the TCRdb table, and some are missing; sequencing was by immunoSEQ multiplex PCR. Here the sample spans some 190,000 clones, roughly 81% being singletons. Likely unrecorded immune exposures existed in these nominally healthy donors. Germline values: CDR1 KGHSH, CDR2 LQKENI. Unmatched junction bases numbered 6, after V lost 2 bases and J lost 2 bases. The CDR3 extends over 15 amino acids. This clone was seen a handful of times. Its antigen is not known. This receptor was taken from a woman in her 30s in good health and CMV-seropositive. V and J are TRBV18 and TRBJ2-7, with 7 positions matching TRBD1. The sample taken for sequencing was PBMCs. The CDR3 is CASSPGRQGTYEQYF. CDR3 DNA sequence: TGTGCCAGCTCACCAGGACGACAGGGAACCTACGAGCAGTACTTC.